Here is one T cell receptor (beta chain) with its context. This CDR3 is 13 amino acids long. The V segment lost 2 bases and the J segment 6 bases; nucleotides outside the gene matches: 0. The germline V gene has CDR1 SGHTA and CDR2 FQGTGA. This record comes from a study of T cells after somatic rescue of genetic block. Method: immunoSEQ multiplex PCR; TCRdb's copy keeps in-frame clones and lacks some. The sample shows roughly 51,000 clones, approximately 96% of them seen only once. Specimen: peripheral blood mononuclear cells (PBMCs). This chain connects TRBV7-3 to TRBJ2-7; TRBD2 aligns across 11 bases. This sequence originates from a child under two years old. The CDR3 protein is CASSLLAGGEQYF. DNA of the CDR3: TGTGCCAGCAGCTTACTAGCGGGAGGCGAGCAGTACTTC.